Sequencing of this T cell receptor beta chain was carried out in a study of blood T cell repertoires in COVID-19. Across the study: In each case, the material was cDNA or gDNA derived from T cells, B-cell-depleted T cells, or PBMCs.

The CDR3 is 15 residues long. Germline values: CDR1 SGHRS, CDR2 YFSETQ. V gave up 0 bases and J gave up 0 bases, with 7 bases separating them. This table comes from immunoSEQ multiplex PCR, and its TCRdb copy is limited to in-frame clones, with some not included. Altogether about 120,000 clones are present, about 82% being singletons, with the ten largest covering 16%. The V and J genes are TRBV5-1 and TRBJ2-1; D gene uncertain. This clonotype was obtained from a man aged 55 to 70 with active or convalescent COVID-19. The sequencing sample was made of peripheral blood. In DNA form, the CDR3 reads TGCGCCAGCAGCTTGGGGAGCGTCTCCTACAATGAGCAGTTCTTC. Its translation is CASSLGSVSYNEQFF.